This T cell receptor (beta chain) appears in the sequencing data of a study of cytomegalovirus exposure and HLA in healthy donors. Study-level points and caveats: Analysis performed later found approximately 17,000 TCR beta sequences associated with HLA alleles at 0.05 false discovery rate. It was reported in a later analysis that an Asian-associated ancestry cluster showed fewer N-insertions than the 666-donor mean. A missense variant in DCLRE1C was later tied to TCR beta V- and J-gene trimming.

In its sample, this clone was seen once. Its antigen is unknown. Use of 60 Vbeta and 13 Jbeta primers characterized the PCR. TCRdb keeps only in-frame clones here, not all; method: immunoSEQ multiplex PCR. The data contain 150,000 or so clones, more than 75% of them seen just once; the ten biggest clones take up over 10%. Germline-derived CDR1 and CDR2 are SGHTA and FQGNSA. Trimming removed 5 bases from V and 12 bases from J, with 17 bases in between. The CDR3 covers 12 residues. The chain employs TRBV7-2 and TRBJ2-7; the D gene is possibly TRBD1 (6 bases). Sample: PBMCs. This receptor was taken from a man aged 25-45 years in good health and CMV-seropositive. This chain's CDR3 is CASSLHREAWYF. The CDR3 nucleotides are TGTGCCAGCAGCCTCCACAGGGAAGCTTGGTACTTC.